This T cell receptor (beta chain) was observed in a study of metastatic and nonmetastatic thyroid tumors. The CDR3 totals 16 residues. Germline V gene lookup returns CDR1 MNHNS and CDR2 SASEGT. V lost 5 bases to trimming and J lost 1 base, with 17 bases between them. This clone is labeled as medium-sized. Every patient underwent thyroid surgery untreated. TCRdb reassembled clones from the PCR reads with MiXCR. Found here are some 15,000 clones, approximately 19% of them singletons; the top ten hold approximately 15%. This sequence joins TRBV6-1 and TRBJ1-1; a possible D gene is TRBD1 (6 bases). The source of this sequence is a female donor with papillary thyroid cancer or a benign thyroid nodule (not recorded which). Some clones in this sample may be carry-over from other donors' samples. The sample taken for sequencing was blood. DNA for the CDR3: TGTGCCAGCAGTTCTAAGATACAGGGAGGGAACACTGAAGCTTTCTTT. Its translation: CASSSKIQGGNTEAFF.